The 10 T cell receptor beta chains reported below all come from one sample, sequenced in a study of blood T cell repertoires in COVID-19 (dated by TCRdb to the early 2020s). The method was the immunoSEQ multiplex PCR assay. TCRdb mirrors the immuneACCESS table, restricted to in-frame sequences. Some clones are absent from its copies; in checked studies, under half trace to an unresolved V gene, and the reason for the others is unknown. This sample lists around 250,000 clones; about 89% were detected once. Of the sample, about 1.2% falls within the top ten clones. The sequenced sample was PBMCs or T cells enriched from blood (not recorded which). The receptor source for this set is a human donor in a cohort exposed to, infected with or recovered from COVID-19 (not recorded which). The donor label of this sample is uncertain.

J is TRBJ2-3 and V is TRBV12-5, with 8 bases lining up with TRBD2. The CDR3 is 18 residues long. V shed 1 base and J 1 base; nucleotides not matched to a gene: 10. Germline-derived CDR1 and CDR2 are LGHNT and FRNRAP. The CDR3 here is CASGLALAAKQGTDTQYF. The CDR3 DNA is TGTGCTAGTGGTTTGGCACTAGCGGCCAAACAAGGCACAGATACGCAGTATTTT. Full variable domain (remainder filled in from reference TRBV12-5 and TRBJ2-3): DARVTQTPRHKVTEMGQEVTMRCQPILGHNTVFWYRQTMMQGLELLAYFRNRAPLDDSGMPKDRFSAEMPDATLATLKIQPSEPRDSAVYFCASGLALAAKQGTDTQYFGPGTRLTVL.

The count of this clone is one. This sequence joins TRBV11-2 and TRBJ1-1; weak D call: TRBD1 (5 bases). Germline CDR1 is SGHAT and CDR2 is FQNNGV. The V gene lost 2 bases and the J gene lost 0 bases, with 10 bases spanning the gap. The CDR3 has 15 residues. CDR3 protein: CASSLPGGLNTEAFF. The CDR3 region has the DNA TGTGCCAGCAGCTTACCCGGGGGACTGAACACTGAAGCTTTCTTT.

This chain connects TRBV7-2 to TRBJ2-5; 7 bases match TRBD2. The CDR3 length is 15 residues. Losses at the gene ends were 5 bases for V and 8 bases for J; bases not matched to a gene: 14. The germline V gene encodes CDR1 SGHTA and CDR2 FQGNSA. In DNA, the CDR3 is TGTGCCAGCAGCCCCACCGGGGGGTCCAAGACCACCCAGTACTTC. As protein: CASSPTGGSKTTQYF.

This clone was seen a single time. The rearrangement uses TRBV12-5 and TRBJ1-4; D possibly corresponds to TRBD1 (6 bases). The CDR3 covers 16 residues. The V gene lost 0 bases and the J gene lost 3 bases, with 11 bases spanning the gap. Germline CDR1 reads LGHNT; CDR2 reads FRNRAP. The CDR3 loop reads CASGLVLGAANEKLFF. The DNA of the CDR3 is TGTGCTAGTGGTTTGGTATTGGGGGCGGCTAATGAAAAACTGTTTTTT.

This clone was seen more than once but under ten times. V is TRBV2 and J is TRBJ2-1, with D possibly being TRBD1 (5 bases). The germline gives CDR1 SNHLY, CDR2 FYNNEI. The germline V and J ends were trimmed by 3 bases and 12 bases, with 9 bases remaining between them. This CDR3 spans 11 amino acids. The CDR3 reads CASSDQGVQFF. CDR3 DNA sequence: TGTGCCAGCAGTGATCAAGGGGTGCAGTTCTTC. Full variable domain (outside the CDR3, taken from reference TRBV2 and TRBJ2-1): EPEVTQTPSHQVTQMGQEVILRCVPISNHLYFYWYRQILGQKVEFLVSFYNNEISEKSEIFDDQFSVERPDGSNFTLKIRSTKLEDSAMYFCASSDQGVQFFGPGTRLTVL.

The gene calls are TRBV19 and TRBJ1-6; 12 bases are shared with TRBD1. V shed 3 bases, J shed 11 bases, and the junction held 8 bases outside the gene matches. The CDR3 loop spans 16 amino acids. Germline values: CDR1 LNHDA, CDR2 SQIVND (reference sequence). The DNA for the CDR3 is TGTGCCAGTAGTATGGGACAGGGGGCCGGCGTGACACCCCTCCACTTT. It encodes CASSMGQGAGVTPLHF.

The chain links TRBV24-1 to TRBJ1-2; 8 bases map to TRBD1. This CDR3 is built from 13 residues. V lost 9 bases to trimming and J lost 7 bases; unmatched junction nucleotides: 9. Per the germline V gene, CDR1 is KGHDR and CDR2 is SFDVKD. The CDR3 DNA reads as TGTGCCACCCGGGACAGGTCCCTGAGTGGCTACACCTTC. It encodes CATRDRSLSGYTF.

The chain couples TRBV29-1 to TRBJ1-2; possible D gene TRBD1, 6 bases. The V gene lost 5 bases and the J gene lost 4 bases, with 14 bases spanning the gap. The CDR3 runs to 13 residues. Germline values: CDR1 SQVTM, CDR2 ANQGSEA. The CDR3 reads CSVKTGGAYGYTF. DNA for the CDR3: TGCAGCGTTAAAACTGGGGGGGCCTATGGCTACACCTTC.

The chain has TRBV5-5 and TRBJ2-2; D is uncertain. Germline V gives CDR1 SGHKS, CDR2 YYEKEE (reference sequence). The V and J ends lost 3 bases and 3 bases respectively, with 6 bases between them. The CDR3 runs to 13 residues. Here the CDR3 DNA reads TGTGCCAGCAGCTCCGGTTACACCGGGGAGCTGTTTTTT. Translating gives CASSSGYTGELFF.

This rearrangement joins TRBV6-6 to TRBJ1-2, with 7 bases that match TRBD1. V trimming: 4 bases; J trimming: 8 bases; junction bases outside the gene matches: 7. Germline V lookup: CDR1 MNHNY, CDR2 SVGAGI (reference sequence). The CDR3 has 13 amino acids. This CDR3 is CASSWIGTEGYTF. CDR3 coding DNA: TGTGCCAGCAGTTGGATCGGGACAGAAGGCTACACCTTC.